This T cell receptor beta chain was sequenced during a study of Ad26.COV2.S vaccination and SARS-CoV-2 variants. The overall study: This donor came from the COV1001 trial of Ad26.COV2.S.

The treatment was: 15 to 20 received Ad26.COV2.S at low or high dose, single or two shots; about 5 received placebo; per-sample allocation not given. The study sampled participants on day 63 after the first vaccine or placebo injection. This person who donated was an adult of 18-55 years in Boston. Assay used: immunoSEQ multiplex PCR; TCRdb lists only in-frame clones, some missing. This table holds about 350,000 clones, approximately 86% found once. The CDR3 covers 16 residues. The germline V gene has CDR1 LNHDA and CDR2 SQIVND (reference sequence). V lost 9 bases to trimming and J lost 3 bases; unmatched junction nucleotides: 13.

This chain joins TRBV19 and TRBJ2-1, with 8 bases that match TRBD2. The source was peripheral blood, collected in a trial of Ad26.COV2.S vaccine versus placebo. The sequence came from a person aged 18 to 59 who received the Ad26.COV2.S COVID-19 vaccine or a placebo. The CDR3 coding sequence is TGTGCCAGCAAACCCACAGCGGGAGACAACTACAATGAGCAGTTCTTC. Its translation: CASKPTAGDNYNEQFF.